This T cell receptor (beta chain) was found in a study of T cell responses to AZD1222 COVID-19 vaccine. General observations from the study: White British donors predominated, females outnumbered males, and clonal diversity was possibly underestimated.

Method: immunoSEQ multiplex PCR; TCRdb's copy keeps in-frame clones and lacks some. The table records about 96,000 clones, roughly nine tenths of them present only once. A remark on this clone: Its antigen remains unknown.

Germline loops: CDR1 SGDLS, CDR2 YYNGEE. The CDR3 spans 12 residues. The V end was cut by 3 bases, the J end by 4 bases, with 7 bases between. V is TRBV9 and J is TRBJ1-2; D is unclear. This receptor was identified in an adult in good health. Source: peripheral blood, taken on day 0 of AZD1222 vaccination. CDR3 coding DNA: TGTGCCAGCAGCGCCCCTTTCTATGGCTACACCTTC. It encodes CASSAPFYGYTF.